A selection of T cell receptor beta chains follows, all from one sample in a study of OX40 agonist ivuxolimab in advanced cancers. Data came from immunoSEQ multiplex PCR; TCRdb stores just in-frame clones and leaves some out. The repertoire holds 75,000 to 100,000 clones, with roughly 90% as singletons. Specimen: CD4+ or CD8+ T cells sorted from blood, collected in a trial of the OX40 agonist ivuxolimab. The receptor set was obtained from an adult with an advanced solid tumor such as melanoma, head and neck, liver or kidney cancer. The CDR3 runs from the conserved cysteine through the conserved F or W. A D gene is named only where the DNA matches it firmly. Size is omitted from some rows. Given values are once, few, many or a class for expanded clones.

clone size	V gene	D gene	J gene	CDR3 protein	CDR3 DNA
once	TRBV6-6	TRBD1	TRBJ2-7	CASSFQGAPGYEQYF	TGTGCCAGCAGTTTCCAGGGGGCGCCCGGCTACGAGCAGTACTTC
few	TRBV28	TRBD1	TRBJ2-1	CASSTPLRGPKFF	TGTGCCAGCAGTACCCCCCTCAGGGGGCCAAAGTTCTTC
-	TRBV28	-	TRBJ2-5	CAIKRETQYF	TGTGCCATCAAAAGGGAGACCCAGTACTTC
-	TRBV5-3	-	TRBJ2-2	CASPTGRPGELFF	TGTGCCAGCCCGACAGGGAGGCCCGGGGAGCTGTTTTTT
-	TRBV9	-	TRBJ1-1	CASSVVGLETEAFF	TGTGCCAGCAGCGTAGTCGGGTTGGAAACTGAAGCTTTCTTT
-	TRBV7-6	-	TRBJ1-3	CASSLGGVTGNTIYF	TGTGCCAGCAGCTTAGGAGGGGTAACTGGAAACACCATATATTTT
-	TRBV7-8	-	TRBJ2-1	CASREGSPGSSYNEQFF	TGTGCCAGCAGAGAAGGCTCCCCAGGCAGCTCCTACAATGAGCAGTTCTTC
-	TRBV11-3	-	TRBJ1-5	CASSFKGDNQPQHF	TGTGCCAGCAGCTTTAAAGGTGACAATCAGCCCCAGCATTTT
-	TRBV7-9	-	TRBJ2-1	CASQGLAVNEQFF	TGTGCCAGCCAGGGGCTAGCCGTCAATGAGCAGTTCTTC
-	TRBV4-1	-	TRBJ1-2	CASSQVARANYGYTF	TGCGCCAGCAGCCAAGTGGCCCGGGCTAACTATGGCTACACCTTC
-	TRBV5-1	TRBD1	TRBJ1-2	CASSLIWTGGPSLYGYTF	TGCGCCAGCAGCTTGATATGGACAGGGGGCCCTTCCCTCTATGGCTACACCTTC
-	TRBV19	TRBD1	TRBJ1-4	CASYKGGGTGVEKLFF	TGTGCCAGTTATAAAGGCGGAGGGACAGGGGTCGAAAAACTGTTTTTT
-	TRBV9	TRBD2	TRBJ2-5	CASSAGTSGQETQYF	TGTGCCAGCAGCGCCGGGACTAGCGGACAAGAGACCCAGTACTTC
-	TRBV9	TRBD2	TRBJ2-4	CASSVGQAGVKNIQYF	TGTGCCAGCAGCGTGGGGCAAGCGGGGGTTAAAAACATTCAGTACTTC
-	TRBV5-8	-	TRBJ2-4	CASSWRGGDRMKNIQYF	TGTGCCAGCAGCTGGAGGGGGGGTGACAGGATGAAAAACATTCAGTACTTC
-	TRBV5-1	-	TRBJ2-2	CASSGRGTGELFF	TGCGCCAGCAGCGGGAGAGGGACCGGGGAGCTGTTTTTT
-	TRBV7-3	-	TRBJ1-5	CASSSYQPQHF	TGTGCCAGCAGCTCCTATCAGCCCCAGCATTTT
-	TRBV7-2	-	TRBJ1-5	CASSSAGLPREPQHF	TGTGCCAGCAGCTCAGCGGGACTCCCGAGGGAACCCCAGCATTTT
-	TRBV2	-	TRBJ2-1	CASSVGPSAQFF	TGTGCCAGCAGTGTGGGCCCCAGTGCGCAGTTCTTC
-	TRBV28	-	TRBJ1-2	CASTVGRTSYGYTF	TGTGCCAGCACCGTTGGACGGACATCCTATGGCTACACCTTC
-	TRBV7-8	-	TRBJ1-6	CASSPLRSYNSPLHF	TGTGCCAGCAGCCCCTTACGCTCCTATAATTCACCCCTCCACTTT
-	TRBV18	-	TRBJ1-1	CASSPTRAGDTEAFF	TGTGCCAGCTCGCCCACGAGGGCCGGTGACACTGAAGCTTTCTTT
-	TRBV6-6	-	TRBJ2-2	CASSTGTGELFF	TGTGCCAGCAGTACAGGGACCGGGGAGCTGTTTTTT
-	TRBV6-6	TRBD2	TRBJ2-2	CASRFSGGVRTGELFF	TGTGCCAGCAGGTTTAGCGGGGGAGTTCGGACCGGGGAGCTGTTTTTT
once	TRBV28	-	TRBJ1-1	CASSFQGLGRNTEAFF	TGTGCCAGCAGTTTCCAGGGGCTTGGAAGAAATACTGAAGCTTTCTTT
-	TRBV5-1	-	TRBJ1-2	CASSLSPDYGYTF	TGCGCCAGCAGCTTGAGTCCCGACTATGGCTACACCTTC
-	TRBV10-2	TRBD2	TRBJ2-1	CASSGSRLAGRKNEQFF	TGCGCCAGCAGTGGGAGTCGACTAGCGGGACGCAAGAATGAGCAGTTCTTC
once	TRBV9	-	TRBJ2-1	CASSLSRDSEQFF	TGTGCCAGCAGCCTCTCCAGGGATAGTGAGCAGTTCTTC
-	TRBV27	-	TRBJ1-6	CASSFRNSPLHF	TGTGCCAGCAGTTTCCGGAACTCACCCCTCCACTTT
-	TRBV6-1	-	TRBJ1-1	CASSEATSSFTEAFF	TGTGCCAGCAGTGAAGCAACCTCCTCATTCACTGAAGCTTTCTTT
once	TRBV28	-	TRBJ2-5	CASSYLGIGLGEETQYF	TGTGCCAGCAGTTACCTCGGTATTGGTCTGGGGGAAGAGACCCAGTACTTC
-	TRBV14	-	TRBJ2-3	CASRGTDTQYF	TGTGCCAGCAGGGGCACAGATACGCAGTATTTT
-	TRBV20-1	-	TRBJ2-3	CSAPLWPQYF	TGCAGTGCCCCCCTCTGGCCGCAGTATTTT
-	TRBV6-1	TRBD1	TRBJ2-1	CASRWTGGGNEQFF	TGTGCCAGCAGGTGGACAGGGGGAGGCAATGAGCAGTTCTTC
-	TRBV6-1	-	TRBJ1-5	CASNQGNSNQPQHF	TGTGCCAGTAATCAGGGAAATAGCAATCAGCCCCAGCATTTT
-	TRBV27	-	TRBJ1-2	CASRNTGEDGYTF	TGTGCCAGCCGTAATACGGGTGAAGATGGCTACACCTTC
-	TRBV7-3	-	TRBJ1-1	CASSLRSGNTEAFF	TGTGCCAGCAGCTTGAGGTCGGGGAACACTGAAGCTTTCTTT
-	TRBV5-4	TRBD1	TRBJ2-1	CASSREGQGRNEQFF	TGTGCCAGCAGCCGGGAAGGACAGGGAAGGAATGAGCAGTTCTTC
-	TRBV10-3	-	TRBJ2-7	CAVSTGTYEQYF	TGTGCCGTTTCAACTGGGACCTACGAGCAGTACTTC
-	TRBV2	-	TRBJ2-5	CASSAGWGRETQYF	TGTGCCAGCAGCGCCGGCTGGGGGCGGGAGACCCAGTACTTC
-	TRBV2	-	TRBJ2-5	CASCDFLRGETQYF	TGTGCCAGCTGCGACTTTTTGAGGGGCGAGACCCAGTACTTC
-	TRBV23-1	TRBD2	TRBJ2-5	CANPRGTSGQETQYF	TGCGCCAATCCAAGGGGGACTAGCGGCCAAGAGACCCAGTACTTC